This entry concerns a single T cell receptor beta chain. In the original analysis: Estimation of nucleated cell counts relied on the amplification of reference gene primers. Measured with immunoSEQ multiplex PCR; TCRdb has only the in-frame clones, and not every one. Clone size and V and J calls were adopted from that table, with D and trimming inferred from the DNA. The table includes some 190,000 clones, more than 75% detected once. Clinical history as reported by participants underpinned cohort assignment. These data belong to a study of blood T cell repertoires in COVID-19. Across the whole study: In each case, the material was cDNA or gDNA derived from T cells, B-cell-depleted T cells, or PBMCs.

The CDR3 spans 14 residues. The germline gives CDR1 SGHVS, CDR2 FQNEAQ. V lost 0 bases and J lost 2, with 8 bases in between. This TCR derives from a man aged 40-49 years with acute COVID-19. The specimen sequenced was PBMCs or T cells enriched from blood (not recorded which). V usage is TRBV7-8 and J usage is TRBJ2-7; D is unclear. The CDR3 nucleotides are TGTGCCAGCAGCTTAGCCCCCGCAGCCTACGAGCAGTACTTC. Translating gives CASSLAPAAYEQYF.